Listed here are 17 T cell receptor beta chains from one sample, sequenced in a study of CD8 T cells in ankylosing spondylitis. TCRdb independently ran MiXCR on the 5' RACE reads; one entry per CDR3 protein. The table lists 150,000 to 200,000 distinct CDR3 sequences, 25% to 35% of them singletons. The specimen was synovial fluid, either unsorted or a sorted T cell fraction (not recorded which). The receptors stem from a male donor with ankylosing spondylitis.

Only a few counts were recorded for this clonotype. The CDR3 is CASQGQGKNGYTF. As DNA, the CDR3 is TGTGCCAGCCAAGGACAGGGTAAAAACGGCTACACCTTC. V and J are TRBV30 and TRBJ1-2, with TRBD1 matching 8 bases. The CDR3 consists of 13 residues. Trimming at V came to 8 bases and at J to 8 bases, leaving 13 bases not matched to a gene. Germline V gives CDR1 GTSNPN, CDR2 SVGIG (reference sequence).

The gene calls are TRBV20-1 and TRBJ1-1; 7 bases are a match to TRBD1. The CDR3 covers 14 residues. CDR1 is DFQATT, CDR2 SNEGSKA, per germline (reference sequence). The CDR3 bases are TGCAGGGCAACAGACAGGGCTGGTTACACTGAAGCTTTCTTT. It encodes CRATDRAGYTEAFF.

V usage is TRBV20-1 and J usage is TRBJ1-1; a possible D gene is TRBD1 (6 bases). The CDR3 has 15 amino acids. Trimming pared 6 bases from V and 2 bases from J, leaving 19 bases between. Germline V lookup: CDR1 DFQATT, CDR2 SNEGSKA (reference sequence). The CDR3: CSADTGIIGNTEAFF. The CDR3 DNA sequence: TGCAGTGCAGATACAGGGATTATTGGTAACACTGAAGCTTTCTTT.

The genes are TRBV9 and TRBJ1-1; D call uncertain. The V end was cut by 2 bases, the J end by 1 base, with 9 bases between. This CDR3 comprises 14 residues. From germline, CDR1 is SGDLS and CDR2 YYNGEE. The CDR3 region has the DNA TGTGCCAGCAGCGTGACTGGTGGGAACACTGAAGCTTTCTTT. It yields the protein CASSVTGGNTEAFF.

This clonotype has just a few counts. The chain combines TRBV20-1 with TRBJ2-3; D unresolved. The CDR3 is 15 residues long. Germline CDR1 DFQATT, CDR2 SNEGSKA (reference sequence). The V and J ends lost 0 bases and 2 bases respectively, with 12 bases between them. CDR3 protein: CSARDPLVPTDTQYF. The CDR3 bases are TGCAGTGCTAGAGATCCGCTAGTTCCCACAGATACGCAGTATTTT.

The chain links TRBV20-1 to TRBJ2-3; 9 bases agree with TRBD2. This CDR3 is built from 14 residues. Unmatched junction bases numbered 6, after V lost 6 bases and J lost 2 bases. The germline gives CDR1 DFQATT, CDR2 SNEGSKA (reference sequence). The CDR3 reads CSAPTSGYTDTQYF. The CDR3 DNA reads as TGCAGTGCGCCGACTAGCGGTTACACAGATACGCAGTATTTT.

This sequence joins TRBV16 and TRBJ1-4; a weak D match, TRBD1 (5 bases). V was cut by 3 bases and J by 8 bases, with 10 bases left in between. Germline lookup yields CDR1 KGHSY and CDR2 FQNENV. The CDR3 has 13 residues. DNA of the CDR3: TGTGCCAGCAGCCAGGGTACAGGCGAAAAACTGTTTTTT. Protein sequence: CASSQGTGEKLFF.

In this sample, this clonotype turned up many times. Here the CDR3 reads CASSPWTGNTEAFF. Written as DNA, the CDR3 is TGTGCCAGCAGCCCTTGGACAGGGAACACTGAAGCTTTCTTT. This rearrangement joins TRBV7-9 to TRBJ1-1; TRBD1 agrees at 7 bases. This CDR3 is built from 14 residues. The V and J ends lost 5 bases and 1 base, in that order; junction bases with no gene match: 4. CDR1 and CDR2 (germline): SEHNR, FQNEAQ (reference sequence).

V usage is TRBV5-6 and J usage is TRBJ1-4; 8 positions match TRBD1. This CDR3 is 16 amino acids long. V shed 4 bases, J shed 1 base, and the junction held 6 bases outside the gene matches. In germline, CDR1 is SGHDT, CDR2 YYEEEE. CDR3: CASSGTGQGTNEKLFF. The CDR3 DNA follows: TGTGCCAGCAGCGGAACTGGACAGGGAACTAATGAAAAACTGTTTTTT.

The V and J genes are TRBV28 and TRBJ2-7, with 14 bases identical to TRBD2. Looked up from germline, CDR1 is MDHEN and CDR2 is SYDVKM. J gave up 5 bases and V 6 bases, and 6 bases lay outside the gene matches. The CDR3 runs to 15 residues. The chain's CDR3 is CASRGTSGSLDEQYF. CDR3 coding DNA: TGTGCCAGCAGGGGGACTAGCGGGAGTTTGGACGAGCAGTACTTC.

This rearrangement joins TRBV5-1 to TRBJ1-1; possible D gene TRBD1, 5 bases. V lost 1 base to trimming and J lost 1 base, with 11 bases between them. The CDR3 spans 15 residues. Germline lookup yields CDR1 SGHRS and CDR2 YFSETQ. The CDR3 nucleotides are TGCGCCAGCAGCTTGTTTGGGGGTACGAACACTGAAGCTTTCTTT. It codes for CASSLFGGTNTEAFF.

The V call is TRBV7-9, the J call TRBJ1-6; TRBD1 matches at 9 bases. The V gene end was trimmed by 6 bases and the J gene end by 7 bases; junction bases not matched to a gene: 4. The CDR3 covers 14 residues. Germline V gives CDR1 SEHNR, CDR2 FQNEAQ (reference sequence). CDR3 nucleotide sequence: TGTGCCAGCAGGTACGGACAGGGGAATTCACCCCTCCACTTT. Translated, it gives CASRYGQGNSPLHF.

The chain couples TRBV3-1 to TRBJ1-5, with D unclear. Trimming shortened V by 1 base and J by 4 bases, and 11 bases separated the two germline ends. The length of the CDR3 is 15 residues. CDR1 LGHDT and CDR2 YNNKEL come from the germline V gene (reference sequence). The chain's CDR3 is CASSQGIRWNQPQHF. The CDR3 bases are TGTGCCAGCAGCCAAGGGATTAGGTGGAATCAGCCCCAGCATTTT. Drawing the rest from reference TRBV3-1 and TRBJ1-5, the complete variable domain is DTAVSQTPKYLVTQMGNDKSIKCEQNLGHDTMYWYKQDSKKFLKIMFSYNNKELIINETVPNRFSPKSPDKAHLNLHINSLELGDSAVYFCASSQGIRWNQPQHFGDGTRLSIL.

By proportion, this clonotype is medium-sized. V is TRBV4-1 and J is TRBJ2-3, with unresolved D. The CDR3 has 16 amino acids. Deletions cut 1 base from V and 4 bases from J, with 15 bases between. Germline V lookup: CDR1 MGHRA, CDR2 YSYEKL. This chain's CDR3 is CASSQVKSLGADTQYF. The DNA for the CDR3 is TGCGCCAGCAGCCAAGTGAAGAGTCTTGGGGCAGATACGCAGTATTTT.

In its sample, this clonotype was seen a few times. V gene TRBV9 combines with J gene TRBJ1-6; D perhaps matches TRBD1 (6 bases). Trimming cost V 4 bases and J 8 bases, with 16 bases left between them. Germline lookup yields CDR1 SGDLS and CDR2 YYNGEE. The length of the CDR3 is 15 residues. CDR3 DNA: TGTGCCAGCAGCTTTAGCGCCGGGGGCGATTCACCCCTCCACTTT. It codes for CASSFSAGGDSPLHF.

The rearrangement joins TRBV7-8 to TRBJ2-2; perhaps TRBD2 as D (6 bases). Germline V lookup: CDR1 SGHVS, CDR2 FQNEAQ. Trimming took off 1 base at V and 6 bases at J, with 12 bases between the two ends. The CDR3 is made up of 15 amino acids. The CDR3 region has the DNA TGTGCCAGCAGCTTAGTTCGGGGAGGACCCGGGGAGCTGTTTTTT. This gives the protein CASSLVRGGPGELFF.

V and J are TRBV20-1 and TRBJ2-3, with 12 bases matching TRBD2. CDR3 size: 16 residues. CDR1 DFQATT and CDR2 SNEGSKA come from the germline V gene (reference sequence). Unmatched junction bases numbered 7, after V lost 6 bases and J lost 0 bases. CDR3 in amino acids: CSAKKGLAGSTDTQYF. CDR3 nucleotide sequence: TGCAGTGCCAAGAAAGGACTAGCGGGAAGCACAGATACGCAGTATTTT.